The 5 T cell receptor beta chains reported below all come from one sample, sequenced in a study of somatic mutations in cytotoxic T cells in rheumatoid arthritis. Clones were sequenced by immunoSEQ multiplex PCR, and TCRdb holds only the in-frame ones, with some missing. The table lists about 7,000 clones, roughly 82% of them singletons. The sequencing sample was made of CD8+ T cells sorted from blood. The receptor source for this set is an adult with rheumatoid arthritis.

Sample share makes this clone hyperexpanded. V gene TRBV29-1 combines with J gene TRBJ2-5, with D perhaps assigned TRBD1 or TRBD2 (6 bases each). The ends were cut back, 3 bases at V and 5 bases at J, with 13 bases in the middle. This CDR3 is 13 amino acids long. CDR1 is SQVTM and CDR2 is ANQGSEA in the germline V gene. The CDR3 DNA reads TGCAGCGTTGAGTTCGGGGGCCGGGAGACCCAGTACTTC. It specifies CSVEFGGRETQYF.

J is TRBJ2-7 and V is TRBV6-5; D is perhaps TRBD2 (5 bases). CDR3 length: 15 amino acids. With 2 bases removed from V and 2 bases from J, the gap between germline ends came to 13 bases. CDR1 MNHEY and CDR2 SVGAGI come from the germline V gene. CDR3 nucleotides: TGTGCCAGCAGTTACGAGCCCGGGATCACCTACGAGCAGTACTTC. This sequence encodes CASSYEPGITYEQYF.

This clone was observed a handful of times. The rearrangement uses TRBV7-8 and TRBJ1-6; 10 bases agree with TRBD1. The germline CDR1 and CDR2 sequences are SGHVS and FQNEAQ. The CDR3 has 15 residues. The ends lost 5 bases at V and 7 bases at J; junction bases unmatched: 5. Here the CDR3 DNA reads TGTGCCAGCAGCAATCCGGGACAGGGGAATTCACCCCTCCACTTT. Encoded protein: CASSNPGQGNSPLHF. The entire variable domain, with the rest obtained from reference TRBV7-8 and TRBJ1-6, is as follows: GAGVSQSPRYKVAKRGQDVALRCDPISGHVSLFWYQQALGQGPEFLTYFQNEAQLDKSGLPSDRFFAERPEGSVSTLKIQRTQQEDSAVYLCASSNPGQGNSPLHFGNGTRLTVT.

This clone was recorded only once. The CDR3 protein is CASSQDLQGNGYTF. In DNA form, the CDR3 reads TGTGCCAGCAGCCAAGATTTACAGGGAAATGGCTACACCTTC. The chain joins TRBV14 to TRBJ1-2, with a possible D match to TRBD1 (6 bases). CDR3 size: 14 residues. Germline values: CDR1 SGHDN, CDR2 FVKESK. The V end was cut by 0 bases, the J end by 6 bases, with 11 bases between.

The V gene is TRBV30, the J gene TRBJ2-1; 9 bases line up with TRBD2. The CDR3 contains 13 residues. From germline, CDR1 is GTSNPN and CDR2 SVGIG (reference sequence). J gave up 10 bases and V 0 bases, and 4 bases lay outside the gene matches. CDR3 amino acids: CAWSVGSGGEQFF. Written as DNA, the CDR3 is TGTGCCTGGAGTGTAGGTAGCGGGGGCGAGCAGTTCTTC.